The rows below give T cell receptor beta chains drawn from one sample of a study of cytomegalovirus exposure and HLA in healthy donors. Only in-frame clones appear in the TCRdb table, and some are missing; sequencing was by immunoSEQ multiplex PCR. The table includes approximately 100,000 clones, 65% to 80% detected once. Sequenced material: PBMCs. The receptor source for this set is a woman in her forties or fifties in good health and CMV-seropositive. CDR3s leave out the opening cysteine and the closing phenylalanine or tryptophan. The order of the fields is CDR3 protein, clone size, D gene, V gene. A D gene is named only where the DNA matches it firmly. A clone size is listed for some rows: how often the clone was seen (once, few, many), or a class if it is expanded.

CDR3aa: ASSPLGGASTDTQY
abundance: .
d_gene: .
v_gene: TRBV9

CDR3aa: ASSAGGGGNQPQH
abundance: once
d_gene: .
v_gene: TRBV6-6

CDR3aa: ASNSQLAGGTQY
abundance: few
d_gene: TRBD2
v_gene: TRBV6-1

CDR3aa: ASSFQNTGELF
abundance: .
d_gene: .
v_gene: TRBV6-5

CDR3aa: ASSPPSGRTSEQF
abundance: .
d_gene: TRBD2
v_gene: TRBV27

CDR3aa: SVEGETSGSRSSYNEQF
abundance: .
d_gene: TRBD2
v_gene: TRBV29-1

CDR3aa: ASSWGQGEATEAF
abundance: .
d_gene: TRBD1
v_gene: TRBV5-6

CDR3aa: ASSYMGQDGYT
abundance: few
d_gene: TRBD1
v_gene: TRBV27

CDR3aa: ASSLTGLDNEQF
abundance: once
d_gene: TRBD2
v_gene: TRBV7-9

CDR3aa: ASRPDRERETQY
abundance: .
d_gene: TRBD1
v_gene: TRBV10-2

CDR3aa: ASREFDRGQGEAF
abundance: .
d_gene: TRBD1
v_gene: TRBV27

CDR3aa: ASSLAGAGANVLT
abundance: .
d_gene: .
v_gene: TRBV5-1

CDR3aa: ASTPGLAGTETQY
abundance: few
d_gene: TRBD2
v_gene: TRBV19

CDR3aa: ASSPNNEKLF
abundance: few
d_gene: .
v_gene: TRBV7-8

CDR3aa: ASSLVSGGNTEAF
abundance: .
d_gene: TRBD1
v_gene: TRBV5-1

CDR3aa: ASSYSWVSGRNEQF
abundance: .
d_gene: TRBD2
v_gene: TRBV6-5

CDR3aa: ASTTGGSVYGYT
abundance: .
d_gene: TRBD1
v_gene: TRBV6-5

CDR3aa: ASSYSPGVDQPQH
abundance: .
d_gene: .
v_gene: TRBV6-5

CDR3aa: ASSYSTPTGGREPQH
abundance: .
d_gene: TRBD1
v_gene: TRBV6-9

CDR3aa: ASNRLAGANIQETQY
abundance: .
d_gene: TRBD2
v_gene: TRBV5-1

CDR3aa: ASSWTSGTYEQY
abundance: .
d_gene: TRBD2
v_gene: TRBV5-6

CDR3aa: ASSLRDRDHYGYT
abundance: .
d_gene: TRBD1
v_gene: TRBV5-6

CDR3aa: ASSLGQGTDTQY
abundance: .
d_gene: .
v_gene: TRBV13

CDR3aa: ASSPPGGSGTEAF
abundance: .
d_gene: TRBD1
v_gene: TRBV7-9

CDR3aa: ASTSGGNRPGEQY
abundance: .
d_gene: TRBD2
v_gene: TRBV7-9

CDR3aa: ASSFPGGAGYT
abundance: few
d_gene: TRBD1
v_gene: TRBV5-6

CDR3aa: AWSLVGGGHKNSDTRGGNQPQH
abundance: .
d_gene: .
v_gene: TRBV30

CDR3aa: ASSSQGIYNEQF
abundance: .
d_gene: TRBD1
v_gene: TRBV5-1